These 30 T cell receptor beta chains were all obtained from the same sample, sequenced in a study of T cell repertoires in cytomegalovirus infection. Their cognate antigens are unknown. TCRdb fed the reads into MiXCR, producing one record per CDR3 protein. The sample consists of about 480,000 distinct CDR3 sequences, roughly a third of them appearing once. The sample consisted of cultured PBMCs, taken from culture after CMV antigen stimulation. These receptors were obtained from a human donor in good health (CMV status not recorded). Some clones in this sample may be carry-over from other donors' samples.

The chain is built from TRBV6-8 and TRBJ2-3; 7 bases align to TRBD2. Germline CDR1 MNHGY, CDR2 SAAAGT. The CDR3 covers 14 residues. Unmatched junction bases numbered 7, after V lost 4 bases and J lost 6 bases. As DNA, the CDR3 is TGTGCCAGCAGTTTGGGTGGGAGGGGCGATACGCAGTATTTT. Protein: CASSLGGRGDTQYF.

This clonotype was found many times. This chain links TRBV7-2 with TRBJ2-4, with a weak D call TRBD1 (6 bases). Germline CDR1 and CDR2: SGHTA and FQGNSA. The CDR3 totals 14 residues. The germline V and J ends were trimmed by 2 bases and 1 base, with 6 bases remaining between them. As DNA, the CDR3 is TGTGCCAGCAGCTTAACAGGGGCCAAAAACATTCAGTACTTC. This translates into CASSLTGAKNIQYF.

This clonotype was detected only a few times. This rearrangement joins TRBV19 to TRBJ2-3; perhaps D is TRBD1 or TRBD2 (5 bases each). The ends were cut back, 3 bases at V and 0 bases at J, with 10 bases in the middle. Germline assignment: CDR1 LNHDA and CDR2 SQIVND (reference sequence). The CDR3 has 15 amino acids. The CDR3 nucleotides are TGTGCCAGTAGTATTGGGGGTCTTAGCACAGATACGCAGTATTTT. It encodes CASSIGGLSTDTQYF.

The chain recombines TRBV7-2 with TRBJ2-1; 9 bases are shared with TRBD2. Trimming at V came to 0 bases and at J to 7 bases, leaving 4 bases not matched to a gene. CDR3 size: 15 residues. Germline V lookup: CDR1 SGHTA, CDR2 FQGNSA. The CDR3 DNA reads TGTGCCAGCAGCTTAGCAAGCGGGAGGTTTAATGAGCAGTTCTTC. Its translation: CASSLASGRFNEQFF.

The rearrangement links TRBV4-2 to TRBJ2-2; D not certain. V lost 4 bases, J lost 7 bases, and 10 bases lay in between. This CDR3 comprises 13 residues. The V gene's germline CDR1 is LGHNA and CDR2 YNFKEQ. CDR3 sequence: CASSPGASGELFF. DNA of the CDR3: TGTGCCAGCAGCCCCGGAGCGAGCGGGGAGCTGTTTTTT.

This CDR3 reads CASSPGTSFDEQFF. In nucleotides, the CDR3 is TGTGCCAGTAGTCCCGGGACTTCCTTCGATGAGCAGTTCTTC. This chain links TRBV19 with TRBJ2-1, with D possibly being TRBD2 (6 bases). This CDR3 contains 14 residues. Trimming removed 5 bases at V and 8 bases at J, with 16 bases between. Germline assignment: CDR1 LNHDA and CDR2 SQIVND (reference sequence).

This chain links TRBV5-4 with TRBJ2-3; D gene uncertain. There are 13 residues in the CDR3. CDR1 and CDR2 from the germline V gene are SGHNT and YYREEE (reference sequence). The CDR3 sequence: CVSASPMADTQYF. The CDR3 coding sequence is TGTGTATCCGCAAGTCCCATGGCAGATACGCAGTATTTT.

The chain joins TRBV12-5 to TRBJ1-2; weak D call: TRBD1 (5 bases). The germline gives CDR1 LGHNT, CDR2 FRNRAP. CDR3 length: 12 residues. DNA of the CDR3: TGTGTATCGCTCGGTGCAGGGCGCGGCTACACCTTC. This gives the protein CVSLGAGRGYTF.

The V and J genes are TRBV7-9 and TRBJ2-5; D not certain. The CDR3 length is 14 residues. Trimming left V 5 bases short and J 3 bases short, with 13 bases between. Germline V gene sequence: CDR1 SEHNR, CDR2 FQNEAQ (reference sequence). The CDR3 DNA reads as TGTGCCAGCAGCAGAAACGTCCGGGAAGAGACCCAGTACTTC. Its translation is CASSRNVREETQYF. Combining the CDR3 with reference TRBV7-9 and TRBJ2-5 gives the whole variable domain DTGVSQNPRHKITKRGQNVTFRCDPISEHNRLYWYRQTLGQGPEFLTYFQNEAQLEKSRLLSDRFSAERPKGSFSTLEIQRTEQGDSAMYLCASSRNVREETQYFGPGTRLLVL.

This clonotype was seen more than once but under ten times. The chain combines TRBV12-3 or TRBV12-4 with TRBJ2-7, with 8 bases aligning to TRBD1. CDR3 length: 12 residues. V lost 3 bases to trimming and J lost 9 bases; unmatched junction nucleotides: 4. CDR3 DNA: TGTGCCAGCAGTTTGACAGGGGCTGGGCAGTACGTC. Protein product: CASSLTGAGQYV.

The chain recombines TRBV7-9 with TRBJ2-1; D is unclear. The V end lost 5 bases, the J end lost 7 bases, and 15 bases lay between the germline ends. This CDR3 is 14 amino acids long. Germline CDR1 reads SEHNR; CDR2 reads FQNEAQ (reference sequence). CDR3 in amino acids: CASSPQRYMNEQFF. In nucleotides, the CDR3 is TGTGCCAGCAGCCCACAGAGGTACATGAATGAGCAGTTCTTC.

This clonotype came up a few times. J is TRBJ2-7 and V is TRBV6-5; D is perhaps TRBD2 (5 bases). Trimming removed 6 bases at V and 3 bases at J, with 21 bases between. The CDR3 extends over 16 amino acids. CDR1 and CDR2 from the germline V gene are MNHEY and SVGAGI. CDR3 in amino acids: CASSRGGGPFLYEQYF. CDR3 nucleotides: TGTGCCAGCAGCCGGGGTGGAGGTCCTTTTCTCTACGAGCAGTACTTC.

V gene TRBV7-9 combines with J gene TRBJ2-1; 7 positions agree with TRBD2. The CDR3 is made up of 17 amino acids. The V gene's germline CDR1 is SEHNR and CDR2 FQNEAQ (reference sequence). V was pared by 6 bases and J by 0 bases, with 11 bases of the junction left unmatched. CDR3 sequence reads: CASRGSWRETSYNEQFF. For the CDR3, the DNA is TGTGCCAGCAGGGGCTCATGGCGGGAGACCTCCTACAATGAGCAGTTCTTC.

This clonotype has just a few counts. The rearrangement links TRBV12-3 or TRBV12-4 to TRBJ1-6; D perhaps matches TRBD1 (5 bases). This CDR3 is built from 14 residues. Trimming stripped 3 bases from V and 9 bases from J, with 12 bases between. CDR3 residues: CASSFAQGSSPLHF. CDR3 sequence (DNA): TGTGCCAGCAGTTTCGCCCAGGGTAGTTCACCCCTCCACTTT.

This clonotype has at least ten counts. V and J are TRBV7-2 and TRBJ2-3; 9 bases align to TRBD2. With 5 bases clipped from V and 4 bases from J, the junction kept 7 bases outside the gene matches. The CDR3 sequence is 15 residues long. Per the germline V gene, CDR1 is SGHTA and CDR2 is FQGNSA. CDR3 region: CASSPQGGRADTQYF. DNA of the CDR3: TGTGCCAGCAGCCCACAGGGCGGGAGGGCAGATACGCAGTATTTT.

This clonotype was seen more than once but under ten times. This rearrangement joins TRBV7-2 to TRBJ1-2; 11 positions match TRBD1. Losses at the gene ends were 5 bases for V and 7 bases for J; bases not matched to a gene: 6. This CDR3 region has 14 residues. Germline CDR1 SGHTA, CDR2 FQGNSA. The CDR3 coding sequence is TGTGCCAGCAGCCAGGACAGGGGGCATCGTGGCTACACCTTC. Translation: CASSQDRGHRGYTF. The whole variable domain, filled in from reference TRBV7-2 and TRBJ1-2, reads GAGVSQSPSNKVTEKGKDVELRCDPISGHTALYWYRQSLGQGLEFLIYFQGNSAPDKSGLPSDRFSAERTGGSVSTLTIQRTQQEDSAVYLCASSQDRGHRGYTFGSGTRLTVV.

This clonotype turned up a few times. CDR3 nucleotides: TGTGCCAGCAGTCCTTTACAGGGAACTTATGGCTACACCTTC. Amino acids: CASSPLQGTYGYTF. The chain employs TRBV6-5 and TRBJ1-2, with a weak D call TRBD1 (6 bases). There are 14 residues in the CDR3. Trimming took off 5 bases at V and 5 bases at J, with 15 bases between the two ends. Looked up from germline, CDR1 is MNHEY and CDR2 is SVGAGI.

The chain carries TRBV7-6 and TRBJ2-3; maybe TRBD2 (6 bases). The CDR3 consists of 15 residues. Trimming removed 4 bases at V and 2 bases at J, with 13 bases between. From germline, CDR1 is SGHVS and CDR2 FNYEAQ. The CDR3 reads CASSSSAGPTDTQYF. The CDR3 nucleotides read TGTGCCAGCAGCTCGTCTGCGGGACCCACAGATACGCAGTATTTT.

At least ten counts were recorded for this clonotype. The chain employs TRBV7-2 and TRBJ2-1; unclear D gene. The V gene's germline CDR1 is SGHTA and CDR2 FQGNSA. V lost 7 bases and J 5 bases, leaving 18 bases between the germline ends. The CDR3 is made up of 15 amino acids. Here the CDR3 reads CASTPSSAGDNEQFF. The CDR3 nucleotides are TGTGCCAGCACACCCTCCTCGGCAGGTGACAATGAGCAGTTCTTC.

V usage is TRBV6-1 and J usage is TRBJ1-1; TRBD1 matches 7 bases. Germline lookup yields CDR1 MNHNS and CDR2 SASEGT. Trimming at V came to 5 bases and at J to 1 base, leaving 4 bases not matched to a gene. The CDR3 totals 14 residues. The CDR3 nucleotides are TGTGCCAGCAGTAAGGGGGCAGCGAACACTGAAGCTTTCTTT. It yields the protein CASSKGAANTEAFF.

This clonotype was detected only a few times. The germline gene is not matched at one end of the junction; a read error may be the cause. This chain joins TRBV6-2 or TRBV6-3 and TRBJ1-1; perhaps TRBD1 as D (5 bases). The CDR3 totals 15 residues. CDR1 is MNHEY and CDR2 is SVGEGT in the germline V gene. In DNA form, the CDR3 reads TGTGTCAGCAGAGGGACTGAGTTCATGAACACTGAAGCTTTCTTT. The encoded protein is CVSRGTEFMNTEAFF.

This clonotype has ten or more counts. The chain joins TRBV7-2 to TRBJ2-4; 8 positions match TRBD2. This CDR3 contains 15 residues. Germline V gene sequence: CDR1 SGHTA, CDR2 FQGNSA. J was trimmed by 0 bases and V by 4 bases; bases with no gene match: 2. The CDR3 region has the DNA TGTGCCAGCAGCTGGGCGGGAGGAGCCAAAAACATTCAGTACTTC. Translating gives CASSWAGGAKNIQYF.

This chain joins TRBV6-1 and TRBJ1-1; D possibly corresponds to TRBD1 (5 bases). Between the trimmed V and J ends, which lost 4 bases and 2 bases, there was a span of 14 bases. CDR1 is MNHNS, CDR2 SASEGT, per germline. This CDR3 spans 15 amino acids. The chain's CDR3 is CASSGRLGANTEAFF. In DNA form, the CDR3 reads TGTGCCAGCAGTGGGAGACTTGGGGCTAACACTGAAGCTTTCTTT.

The chain is built from TRBV7-2 and TRBJ2-5, with D perhaps matching TRBD1 or TRBD2 (7 bases each). The V end was cut by 5 bases, the J end by 5 bases, with 15 bases between. The germline CDR1 and CDR2 sequences are SGHTA and FQGNSA. The CDR3 consists of 14 residues. The CDR3 sequence is CASSPGGQRETQYF. The DNA for the CDR3 is TGTGCCAGCAGCCCGGGGGGACAGAGGGAGACCCAGTACTTC.

The chain carries TRBV5-1 and TRBJ2-1; 7 nucleotides match TRBD1. V lost 3 bases and J lost 10; bases outside the gene matches: 10. Germline V gene lookup returns CDR1 SGHRS and CDR2 YFSETQ. The length of the CDR3 is 14 residues. The CDR3 DNA reads TGCGCCAGCAGCTCGATTCGGGACAGCTGGGAGCAGTTCTTC. This gives the protein CASSSIRDSWEQFF.

The V call is TRBV7-2, the J call TRBJ2-1; no definite D call. Trimming took 5 bases from V and 8 from J, leaving 13 bases between them. In germline, CDR1 is SGHTA, CDR2 FQGNSA. CDR3 size: 13 residues. The CDR3 DNA reads TGTGCCAGCAGCCCCCTCTCTGGGTATGAGCAGTTCTTC. Translating gives CASSPLSGYEQFF.

V usage is TRBV6-5 and J usage is TRBJ1-2; weak D call: TRBD1 (5 bases). The V and J ends lost 6 bases and 2 bases respectively, with 13 bases between them. In germline, CDR1 is MNHEY, CDR2 SVGAGI. CDR3 length: 14 amino acids. CDR3 loop: CASRVTGANYGYTF. In DNA, the CDR3 is TGTGCCAGCAGGGTAACAGGAGCGAACTATGGCTACACCTTC.

This clonotype was recorded a few times. The chain recombines TRBV12-3 or TRBV12-4 with TRBJ1-1, with TRBD1 matching over 12 bases. This CDR3 comprises 17 residues. With 7 bases clipped from V and 3 bases from J, the junction kept 12 bases outside the gene matches. CDR3: CASTRGRDRGLHTEAFF. CDR3 DNA: TGTGCCAGCACCCGTGGGCGGGACAGGGGGCTTCACACTGAAGCTTTCTTT.

V and J are TRBV7-2 and TRBJ2-7; D is possibly TRBD1 (5 bases). V was cut by 4 bases and J by 9 bases, with 10 bases left in between. The germline gives CDR1 SGHTA, CDR2 FQGNSA. This CDR3 is 11 amino acids long. The CDR3 region is CASSSIGVQYF. For the CDR3, the DNA is TGTGCCAGCAGCTCCATAGGGGTGCAGTACTTC. Filled out from reference TRBV7-2 and TRBJ2-7, the complete variable domain reads GAGVSQSPSNKVTEKGKDVELRCDPISGHTALYWYRQSLGQGLEFLIYFQGNSAPDKSGLPSDRFSAERTGGSVSTLTIQRTQQEDSAVYLCASSSIGVQYFGPGTRLTVT.

This clonotype was seen only a few times. The chain links TRBV11-3 to TRBJ1-1, with D possibly TRBD1 on 5 matching bases. Germline V lookup: CDR1 SGHNT, CDR2 YENEEA. The germline V and J ends were trimmed by 5 bases and 1 base, with 20 bases remaining between them. This CDR3 is 17 amino acids long. The CDR3 DNA reads TGTGCCAGCAGCCCGCGGGGGGTGGGTTTAAGGAACACTGAAGCTTTCTTT. It specifies CASSPRGVGLRNTEAFF.